Below, 2 T cell receptor beta chains from the same sample are listed, as sequenced in a study of somatic mutations in cytotoxic T cells in rheumatoid arthritis. Assay used: immunoSEQ multiplex PCR; TCRdb lists only in-frame clones, some missing. Of about 3,800 clones listed, 60% to 80% are singletons. Sequenced sample: CD8+ T cells sorted from blood. These receptors were obtained from an adult with rheumatoid arthritis.

V and J are TRBV6-1 and TRBJ2-5; perhaps D is TRBD1 or TRBD2 (5 bases each). This CDR3 contains 13 residues. In germline, CDR1 is MNHNS, CDR2 SASEGT. With 6 bases removed from V and 2 bases from J, the gap between germline ends came to 10 bases. The DNA of the CDR3 is TGTGCCAGCAGGGGGGAAGCACAAGAGACCCAGTACTTC. Translation: CASRGEAQETQYF.

The chain recombines TRBV6-5 with TRBJ1-2; D may be TRBD1 (5 bases). V was cut by 4 bases and J by 1 base, with 16 bases left in between. This CDR3 comprises 16 residues. Germline V gene sequence: CDR1 MNHEY, CDR2 SVGAGI. In DNA, the CDR3 is TGTGCCAGCAGTTTTCTATTCAGGGAGGATAACTATGGCTACACCTTC. It is translated as CASSFLFREDNYGYTF.